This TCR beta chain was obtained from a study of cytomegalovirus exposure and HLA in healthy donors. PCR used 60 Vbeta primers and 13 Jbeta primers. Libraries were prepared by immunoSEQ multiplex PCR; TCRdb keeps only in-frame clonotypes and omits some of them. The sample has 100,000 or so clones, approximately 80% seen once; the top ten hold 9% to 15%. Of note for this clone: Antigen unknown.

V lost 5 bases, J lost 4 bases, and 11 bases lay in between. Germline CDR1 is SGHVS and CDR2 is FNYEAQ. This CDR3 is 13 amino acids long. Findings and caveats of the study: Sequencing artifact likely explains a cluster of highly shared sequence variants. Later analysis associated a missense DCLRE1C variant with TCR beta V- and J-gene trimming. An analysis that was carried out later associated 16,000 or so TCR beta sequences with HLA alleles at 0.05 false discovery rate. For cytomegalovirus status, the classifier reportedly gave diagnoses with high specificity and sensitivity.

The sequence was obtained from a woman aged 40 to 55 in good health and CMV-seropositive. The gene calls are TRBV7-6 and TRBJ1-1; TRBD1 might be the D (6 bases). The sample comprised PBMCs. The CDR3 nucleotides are TGTGCCAGCAGCCACAGGGCCGGCACTGAAGCTTTCTTT. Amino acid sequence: CASSHRAGTEAFF.